This passage covers 22 T cell receptor beta chains from one sample sequenced in a study of monozygotic twins with cystic fibrosis. TCRdb's table, derived via immunoSEQ multiplex PCR, lists solely in-frame clones and lacks some. The table lists some 35,000 clones, around 90% of them singletons. Sequencing was done on a sample of blood. The source is a boy between 2 and 10 years old with cystic fibrosis.

The V call is TRBV11-2, the J call TRBJ1-2, with no clear D. This CDR3 is built from 12 residues. Germline V gene sequence: CDR1 SGHAT, CDR2 FQNNGV. V was clipped by 1 base and J by 7 bases, with 7 bases between them. The CDR3 here is CASSLARSGYTF. The DNA for the CDR3 is TGTGCCAGCAGCTTAGCACGTTCTGGCTACACCTTC. Drawing the rest from reference TRBV11-2 and TRBJ1-2, the complete variable domain is EAGVAQSPRYKIIEKRQSVAFWCNPISGHATLYWYQQILGQGPKLLIQFQNNGVVDDSQLPKDRFSAERLKGVDSTLKIQPAKLEDSAVYLCASSLARSGYTFGSGTRLTVV.

The chain carries TRBV5-8 and TRBJ1-5; a possible D gene is TRBD1 (5 bases). Trimming shortened V by 5 bases and J by 3 bases, and 15 bases separated the two germline ends. Germline CDR1 and CDR2: SGHTS and YDEGEE. CDR3 size: 15 residues. CDR3 nucleotide sequence: TGTGCCAGCAGTCTACTACCGGGGCCCAATCAGCCCCAGCATTTT. It specifies CASSLLPGPNQPQHF.

The chain couples TRBV5-4 to TRBJ2-1, with D unresolved. This CDR3 region has 12 residues. V lost 0 bases, J lost 8 bases, and 6 bases lay in between. Germline V gene lookup returns CDR1 SGHNT and CDR2 YYREEE (reference sequence). The CDR3 protein is CASSLAPYEQFF. In DNA, the CDR3 is TGTGCCAGCAGCTTGGCCCCTTATGAGCAGTTCTTC.

The rearrangement uses TRBV11-2 and TRBJ1-4; 8 nucleotides match TRBD1. J lost 8 bases, V lost 3 bases, and 11 bases had no gene match. Germline CDR1 reads SGHAT; CDR2 reads FQNNGV. The CDR3 length is 16 residues. The CDR3 protein is CASSLDRVLTVEKLFF. DNA for the CDR3: TGTGCCAGCAGCTTGGACAGGGTCCTAACGGTGGAAAAACTGTTTTTT.

The chain links TRBV19 to TRBJ1-4; 8 nucleotides align to TRBD1. Germline CDR1 and CDR2: LNHDA and SQIVND (reference sequence). V was pared by 5 bases and J by 8 bases, with 7 bases of the junction left unmatched. There are 14 residues in the CDR3. The CDR3 loop reads CASSADRVREKLFF. CDR3 in DNA: TGTGCCAGTAGTGCGGACAGGGTCAGGGAAAAACTGTTTTTT.

The chain combines TRBV19 with TRBJ1-3, with D hard to call. This CDR3 has 15 residues. Germline V gene data show CDR1 as LNHDA and CDR2 as SQIVND (reference sequence). The V end was cut by 6 bases, the J end by 0 bases, with 12 bases between. CDR3 sequence (DNA): TGTGCCAGTAGGTACCGGGATAACTCTGGAAACACCATATATTTT. This gives the protein CASRYRDNSGNTIYF.

CDR3 residues: CASGPNLRRDLIYGYTF. In DNA, the CDR3 is TGTGCTAGTGGTCCAAATCTCCGCCGGGACCTAATTTATGGCTACACCTTC. The chain links TRBV12-5 to TRBJ1-2; maybe TRBD1 (5 bases). The CDR3 runs to 17 residues. Trimming stripped 5 bases from V and 5 bases from J, with 24 bases between. Germline V CDR1 and CDR2: LGHNT, FRNRAP.

The chain combines TRBV27 with TRBJ2-7; 7 bases fit TRBD1. Germline assignment: CDR1 MNHEY and CDR2 SMNVEV (reference sequence). The length of the CDR3 is 12 residues. Trimming at V came to 6 bases and at J to 3 bases, leaving 2 bases not matched to a gene. The chain's CDR3 is CASSRGNYEQYF. The CDR3 coding sequence is TGTGCCAGCAGCAGGGGGAACTACGAGCAGTACTTC.

The V gene is TRBV5-6, the J gene TRBJ1-5, with D uncertain. The CDR3 loop spans 13 amino acids. The germline gives CDR1 SGHDT, CDR2 YYEEEE. The V and J ends lost 1 base and 1 base respectively, with 3 bases between them. The CDR3 here is CASSLWSNQPQHF. For the CDR3, the DNA is TGTGCCAGCAGCTTGTGGAGCAATCAGCCCCAGCATTTT.

The chain recombines TRBV7-8 with TRBJ2-1; D is possibly TRBD2 (5 bases). The V end was cut by 6 bases, the J end by 10 bases, with 16 bases between. The CDR3 sequence is 13 residues long. Germline CDR1 reads SGHVS; CDR2 reads FQNEAQ. The CDR3 region has the DNA TGTGCCAGCAGTTACCATCGGGGTGGAGAGCAGTTCTTC. Encoded protein: CASSYHRGGEQFF.

V is TRBV7-9 and J is TRBJ1-1; no reliable D call. Trimming cost V 1 base and J 11 bases, with 11 bases left between them. CDR1 and CDR2 from the germline V gene are SEHNR and FQNEAQ (reference sequence). The length of the CDR3 is 12 residues. In nucleotides, the CDR3 is TGTGCCAGCAGCTTAGGAGGGCCGGAGGCTTTCTTT. As protein: CASSLGGPEAFF.

The chain has TRBV27 and TRBJ1-2, with 7 bases that match TRBD1. V lost 0 bases to trimming and J lost 7 bases; unmatched junction nucleotides: 8. Germline assignment: CDR1 MNHEY and CDR2 SMNVEV (reference sequence). The CDR3 is made up of 15 amino acids. DNA of the CDR3: TGTGCCAGCAGTTTATCCGTACAGGGGCAGGGTGGCTACACCTTC. Translating it yields CASSLSVQGQGGYTF.

V gene TRBV6-7 combines with J gene TRBJ1-5, with TRBD1 matching 7 bases. TRBV6-7 counts as an open reading frame of uncertain function. With 5 bases clipped from V and 2 bases from J, the junction kept 27 bases outside the gene matches. CDR3 length equals 22 residues. CDR3 sequence reads: CASSGGVATGQRGFGCNQPQHF. The CDR3 bases are TGTGCCAGCAGTGGCGGGGTCGCGACAGGGCAAAGGGGATTTGGGTGCAATCAGCCCCAGCATTTT.

The V and J genes are TRBV7-2 and TRBJ1-1; D is possibly TRBD1 (6 bases). The germline V gene encodes CDR1 SGHTA and CDR2 FQGNSA. The length of the CDR3 is 13 residues. V was cut by 1 base and J by 8 bases, with 11 bases left in between. In nucleotides, the CDR3 is TGTGCCAGCAGCTTAGACAGGGACTCCGAAGCTTTCTTT. Translating it yields CASSLDRDSEAFF.

This chain uses TRBV5-4 with TRBJ2-3; the D is unclear. This CDR3 region has 18 residues. The germline V and J ends were trimmed by 7 bases and 0 bases, with 24 bases remaining between them. CDR1 is SGHNT, CDR2 YYREEE, per germline (reference sequence). CDR3 residues: CASQSFRLAFNSTDTQYF. As DNA, the CDR3 is TGTGCCAGCCAAAGCTTCCGTTTAGCCTTCAACAGCACAGATACGCAGTATTTT.

The rearrangement links TRBV2 to TRBJ2-7, with 11 bases fitting TRBD1. CDR3 length: 15 residues. CDR1 is SNHLY and CDR2 is FYNNEI in the germline V gene. J gave up 5 bases and V 4 bases, and 7 bases lay outside the gene matches. The CDR3 DNA reads TGTGCCAGCAGTGGTCCGGACAGGGGGCTCAACGAGCAGTACTTC. Protein: CASSGPDRGLNEQYF. The variable domain in full, with the rest retrieved from reference TRBV2 and TRBJ2-7, is EPEVTQTPSHQVTQMGQEVILRCVPISNHLYFYWYRQILGQKVEFLVSFYNNEISEKSEIFDDQFSVERPDGSNFTLKIRSTKLEDSAMYFCASSGPDRGLNEQYFGPGTRLTVT.

CDR3 DNA sequence: TGTGCCAGCACACGAAGGAGTATAGCCAAAAACATTCAGTACTTC. The encoded protein is CASTRRSIAKNIQYF. The J gene is TRBJ2-4, the V gene TRBV6-4; no firm D call. This CDR3 spans 15 amino acids. Germline assignment: CDR1 MRHNA and CDR2 SNTAGT. The V gene lost 7 bases and the J gene lost 0 bases, with 13 bases spanning the gap.

The J gene is TRBJ2-3, the V gene TRBV13; TRBD2 is a possible D gene (5 bases). The germline CDR1 and CDR2 sequences are PRHDT and FYEKMQ (reference sequence). The length of the CDR3 is 15 residues. The V end lost 1 base, the J end lost 2 bases, and 10 bases lay between the germline ends. DNA for the CDR3: TGTGCCAGCAGCTTAGCGGGGAATTACACAGATACGCAGTATTTT. Encoded protein: CASSLAGNYTDTQYF.

There are a few counts of this clone. The chain combines TRBV6-1 with TRBJ1-5; D may be TRBD1 (6 bases). Looked up from germline, CDR1 is MNHNS and CDR2 is SASEGT. The CDR3 runs to 15 residues. V lost 6 bases, J lost 0 bases, and 12 bases lay in between. Here the CDR3 reads CASRVTGLSNQPQHF. The CDR3 DNA follows: TGTGCCAGCAGGGTCACAGGGCTTAGCAATCAGCCCCAGCATTTT.

The V gene is TRBV6-6, the J gene TRBJ1-3; the D gene is possibly TRBD1 (6 bases). Germline CDR1 is MNHNY and CDR2 is SVGAGI (reference sequence). The V end was cut by 2 bases, the J end by 4 bases, with 12 bases between. This CDR3 region has 15 residues. In nucleotides, the CDR3 is TGTGCCAGCAGTTACCCCAACCAGGGGGGAAACACCATATATTTT. Translating it yields CASSYPNQGGNTIYF.

The rearrangement joins TRBV11-1 to TRBJ2-5; D uncertain. The CDR3 runs to 13 residues. V was pared by 6 bases and J by 5 bases, with 13 bases between. The germline V gene encodes CDR1 SGHAT and CDR2 FQDESV (reference sequence). The CDR3 reads CASRDVKEETQYF. Written as DNA, the CDR3 is TGTGCCAGCAGAGACGTAAAGGAGGAGACCCAGTACTTC.

The genes are TRBV18 and TRBJ1-2; D gene unclear. The V end lost 2 bases, the J end lost 8 bases, and 15 bases lay between the germline ends. From germline, CDR1 is KGHSH and CDR2 LQKENI. CDR3 length equals 14 residues. CDR3 bases: TGTGCCAGCTCACCAGGGTGGGAACTGATCGGCTACACCTTC. Protein: CASSPGWELIGYTF.